This TCR beta chain was identified in a study of cytomegalovirus exposure and HLA in healthy donors. Study as a whole: The Caucasian-associated ancestry cluster held less than 85% of 300 to 500 genotyped donors. Study results and caveats: The authors later found HLA-associated TCR beta chains more clonally expanded than equally common others. Common viral pathogens seemed, in a later analysis, to connect with several of the most significant clusters.

Amplification used 60 Vbeta primers and 13 Jbeta primers. Generated by immunoSEQ multiplex PCR, the TCRdb table keeps only in-frame clones and is missing some. Of 150,000 to 200,000 clones in the sample, around 80% were seen once. The CDR3 is 16 amino acids. Per germline, CDR1 SEHNR and CDR2 FQNEAQ (reference sequence). About this clone: As yet, its antigen is unknown. A read error may account for a junction end that differs from germline.

The sequenced material came from PBMCs. This clonotype originated in a man aged 35-49 years in good health and CMV-seronegative. V and J are TRBV7-9 and TRBJ2-2, with 9 nucleotides matching TRBD2. CDR3 nucleotide sequence: TGTTCCAGCAGCTTAGGTCTAGCGGGAAACACCGGGGAGCTGTTTTTT. It encodes CSSSLGLAGNTGELFF.